This T cell receptor (beta chain) comes out of a study of T cells in Graves' hyperthyroidism and ophthalmopathy. Broader study findings: A median 6.5 months before onset, the model predicted ophthalmopathy. Ophthalmopathy was told apart from stable hyperthyroidism by a 13 V-J model. Also found in blood were most expanded thyroid clonotypes above 0.001.

The source material, RNA transcripts, was used to amplify TCR beta CDR3 regions. HTBI primers were employed in a first-round RT-PCR of the TCR CDR3. TCRdb itself ran the multiplex PCR reads through MiXCR, one entry per CDR3 protein. The sample includes some 620,000 distinct CDR3 sequences, 15% to 20% of them seen just once. This clonotype was observed at least ten times. Its specificity is not known. Trimming cost V 3 bases and J 3 bases; bases outside gene matches: 3. The germline V gene has CDR1 SGDLS and CDR2 YYNGEE. The CDR3 has 14 amino acids. The receptor was derived from a woman in her 30s with Graves' hyperthyroidism. The specimen was blood. This sequence joins TRBV9 and TRBJ2-7; 10 bases agree with TRBD1. CDR3 DNA sequence: TGTGCCAGCAGCGGGGGACAGGGGAGCTACGAGCAGTACTTC. Its protein is CASSGGQGSYEQYF.